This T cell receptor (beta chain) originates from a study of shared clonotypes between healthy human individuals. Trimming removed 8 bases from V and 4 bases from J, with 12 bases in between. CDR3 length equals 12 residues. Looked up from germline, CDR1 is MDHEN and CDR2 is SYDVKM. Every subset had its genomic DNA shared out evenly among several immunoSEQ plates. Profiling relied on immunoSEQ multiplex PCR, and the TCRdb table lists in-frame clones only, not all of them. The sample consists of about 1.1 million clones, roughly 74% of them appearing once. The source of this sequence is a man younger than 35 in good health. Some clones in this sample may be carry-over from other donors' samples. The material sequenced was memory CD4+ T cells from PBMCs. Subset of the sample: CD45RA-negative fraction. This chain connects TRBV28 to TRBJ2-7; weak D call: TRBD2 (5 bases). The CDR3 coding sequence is TGTGCCAGCGCCCCCCGGAGGTACGAGCAGTACTTC. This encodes CASAPRRYEQYF.